This TCR beta chain is drawn from a study of blood T cells in healthy people across ages. For the second PCR, which ran for roughly 7 to 11 cycles, a sample-barcoded 5' primer and a J-beta primer mix were used. Each cDNA molecule received a tag from a template-switch adaptor that had 12 random nucleotides. TCRdb independently ran MiXCR on the 5' RACE reads; one entry per CDR3 protein. The repertoire holds hundreds of thousands of distinct CDR3 sequences, with over 45% as singletons. Study-wide points: While age rose, TCR beta diversity per million T cells dropped in a roughly linear way. Fewer expanded clones and more diversity marked long-lived versus aged donors.

Trimming shortened V by 0 bases and J by 3 bases, and 11 bases separated the two germline ends. In germline, CDR1 is SGHTA, CDR2 FQGNSA. The CDR3 totals 15 residues. Notes on this clonotype: Its antigen is as yet unknown.

The receptor's source is a woman aged 55-70 years in good health. The chain couples TRBV7-2 to TRBJ1-2, with D tentatively TRBD1 (6 bases). The material sequenced was blood. CDR3 coding DNA: TGTGCCAGCAGCTTAGCGGGACAAACTTACTATGGCTACACCTTC. Protein: CASSLAGQTYYGYTF.